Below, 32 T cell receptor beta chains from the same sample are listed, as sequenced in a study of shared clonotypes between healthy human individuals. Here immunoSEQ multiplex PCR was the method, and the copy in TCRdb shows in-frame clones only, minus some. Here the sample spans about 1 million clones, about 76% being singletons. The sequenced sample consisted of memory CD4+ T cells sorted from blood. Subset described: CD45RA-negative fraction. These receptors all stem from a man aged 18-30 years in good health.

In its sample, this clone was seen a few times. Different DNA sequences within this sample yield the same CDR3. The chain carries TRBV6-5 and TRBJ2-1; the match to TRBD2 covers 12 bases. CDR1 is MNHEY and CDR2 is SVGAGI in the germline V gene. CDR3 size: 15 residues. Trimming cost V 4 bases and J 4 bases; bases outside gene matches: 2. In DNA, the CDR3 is TGTGCCAGCAGTTCTGGACTAGCGGGGTACAATGAGCAGTTCTTC. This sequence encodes CASSSGLAGYNEQFF.

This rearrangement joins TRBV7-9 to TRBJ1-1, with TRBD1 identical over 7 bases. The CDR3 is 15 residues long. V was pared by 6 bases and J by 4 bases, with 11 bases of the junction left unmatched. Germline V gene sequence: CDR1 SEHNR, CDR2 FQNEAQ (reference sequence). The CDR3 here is CASSPRSRGGTEAFF. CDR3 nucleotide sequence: TGTGCCAGCAGTCCCCGGTCCAGGGGGGGCACTGAAGCTTTCTTT.

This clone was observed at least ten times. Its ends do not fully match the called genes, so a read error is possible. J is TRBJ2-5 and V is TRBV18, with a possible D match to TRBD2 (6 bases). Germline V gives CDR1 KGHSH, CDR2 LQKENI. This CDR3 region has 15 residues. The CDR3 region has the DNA TGTGCCAGCTCACCAATTGGAGGGTTTCAAGGGACCCAGTACTTC. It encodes CASSPIGGFQGTQYF.

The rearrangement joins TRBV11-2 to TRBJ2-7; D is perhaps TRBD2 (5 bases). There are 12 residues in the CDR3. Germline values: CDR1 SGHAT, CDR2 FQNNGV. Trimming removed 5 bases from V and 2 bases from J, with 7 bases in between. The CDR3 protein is CASSKTTYEQYF. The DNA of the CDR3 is TGTGCCAGCAGCAAGACTACCTACGAGCAGTACTTC.

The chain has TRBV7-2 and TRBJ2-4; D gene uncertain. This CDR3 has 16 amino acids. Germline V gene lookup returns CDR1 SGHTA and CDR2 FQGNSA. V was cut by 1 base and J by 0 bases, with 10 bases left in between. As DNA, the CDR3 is TGTGCCAGCAGCTTAGATTCTGGGCTAGCCAAAAACATTCAGTACTTC. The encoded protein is CASSLDSGLAKNIQYF.

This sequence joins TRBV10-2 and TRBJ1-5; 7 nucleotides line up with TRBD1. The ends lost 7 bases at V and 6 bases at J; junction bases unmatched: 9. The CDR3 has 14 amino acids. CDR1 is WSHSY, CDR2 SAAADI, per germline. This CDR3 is CASMIRQGGQPQHF. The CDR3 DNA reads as TGCGCCAGCATGATTCGGCAGGGGGGTCAGCCCCAGCATTTT.

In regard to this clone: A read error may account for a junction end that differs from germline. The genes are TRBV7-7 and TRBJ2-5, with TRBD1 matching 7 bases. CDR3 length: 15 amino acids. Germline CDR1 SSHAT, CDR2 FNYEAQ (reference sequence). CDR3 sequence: CASSRRGGLQETQYF. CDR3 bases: TGTGCTAGCAGCCGACGAGGGGGCCTCCAAGAGACCCAGTACTTC.

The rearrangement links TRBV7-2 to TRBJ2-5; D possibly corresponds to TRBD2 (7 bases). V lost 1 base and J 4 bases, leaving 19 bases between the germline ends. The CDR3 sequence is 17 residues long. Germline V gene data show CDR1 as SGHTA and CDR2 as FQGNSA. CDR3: CASSLVFGGGGRETQYF. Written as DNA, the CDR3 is TGTGCCAGCAGCTTAGTATTCGGGGGAGGGGGAAGAGAGACCCAGTACTTC.

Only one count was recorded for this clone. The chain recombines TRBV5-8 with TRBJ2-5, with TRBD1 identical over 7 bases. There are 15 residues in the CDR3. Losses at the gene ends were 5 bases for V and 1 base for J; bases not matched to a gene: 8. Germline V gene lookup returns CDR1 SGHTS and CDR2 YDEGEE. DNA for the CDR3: TGTGCCAGCAGTCGGGACAGCGCCCGCCAAGAGACCCAGTACTTC. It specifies CASSRDSARQETQYF.

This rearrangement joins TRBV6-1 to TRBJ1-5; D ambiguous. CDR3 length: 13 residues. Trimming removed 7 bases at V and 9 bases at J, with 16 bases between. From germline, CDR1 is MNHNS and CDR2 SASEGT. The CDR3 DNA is TGTGCCAGCACCCTAAGCCCGGGGAGGCCCCAGCATTTT. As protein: CASTLSPGRPQHF.

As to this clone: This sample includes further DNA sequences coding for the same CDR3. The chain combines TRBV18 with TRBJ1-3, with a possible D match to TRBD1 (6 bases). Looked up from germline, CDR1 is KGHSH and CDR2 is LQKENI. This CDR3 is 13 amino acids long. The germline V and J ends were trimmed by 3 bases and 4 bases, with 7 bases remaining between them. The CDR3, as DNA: TGTGCCAGCTCACCCGGACAGGGAAACACCATATATTTT. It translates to CASSPGQGNTIYF.

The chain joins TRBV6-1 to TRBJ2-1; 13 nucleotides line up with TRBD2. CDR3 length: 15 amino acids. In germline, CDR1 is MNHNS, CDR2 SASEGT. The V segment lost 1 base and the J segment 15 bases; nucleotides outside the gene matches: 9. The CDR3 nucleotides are TGTGCCAGCAGTGAAGACGGACTAGCGGGAGCCGGGAGGTTCTTC. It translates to CASSEDGLAGAGRFF.

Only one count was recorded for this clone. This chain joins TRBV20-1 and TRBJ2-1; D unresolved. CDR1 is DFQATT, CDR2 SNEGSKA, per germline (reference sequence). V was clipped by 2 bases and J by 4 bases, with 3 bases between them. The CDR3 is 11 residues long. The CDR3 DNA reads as TGCAGTGCTAGATTGTACAATGAGCAGTTCTTC. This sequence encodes CSARLYNEQFF.

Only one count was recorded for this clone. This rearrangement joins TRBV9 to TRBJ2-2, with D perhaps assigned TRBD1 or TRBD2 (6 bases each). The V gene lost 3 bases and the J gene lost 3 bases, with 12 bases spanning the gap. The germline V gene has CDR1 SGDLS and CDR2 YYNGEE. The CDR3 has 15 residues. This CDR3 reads CASSGLGGDTGELFF. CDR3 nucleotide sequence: TGTGCCAGCAGCGGTCTCGGGGGCGACACCGGGGAGCTGTTTTTT.

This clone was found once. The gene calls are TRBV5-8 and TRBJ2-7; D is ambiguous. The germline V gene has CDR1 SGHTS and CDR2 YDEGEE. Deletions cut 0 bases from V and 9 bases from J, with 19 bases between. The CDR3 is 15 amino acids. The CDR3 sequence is CASSLAGGTFTVQYF. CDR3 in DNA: TGTGCCAGCAGCTTGGCCGGCGGCACATTTACGGTGCAGTACTTC.

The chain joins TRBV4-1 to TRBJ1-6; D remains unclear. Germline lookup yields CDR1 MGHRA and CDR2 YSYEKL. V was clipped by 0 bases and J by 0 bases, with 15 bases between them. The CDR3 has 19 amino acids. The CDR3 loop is CASSQDHPLRSSYNSPLHF. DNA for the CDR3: TGCGCCAGCAGCCAAGACCACCCCCTGAGGAGCTCCTATAATTCACCCCTCCACTTT.

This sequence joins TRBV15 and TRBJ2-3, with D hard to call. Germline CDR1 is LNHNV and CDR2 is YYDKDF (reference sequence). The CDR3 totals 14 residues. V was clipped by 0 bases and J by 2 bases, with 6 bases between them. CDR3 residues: CATSRDPITDTQYF. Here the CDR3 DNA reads TGTGCCACCAGCAGAGATCCCATCACAGATACGCAGTATTTT.

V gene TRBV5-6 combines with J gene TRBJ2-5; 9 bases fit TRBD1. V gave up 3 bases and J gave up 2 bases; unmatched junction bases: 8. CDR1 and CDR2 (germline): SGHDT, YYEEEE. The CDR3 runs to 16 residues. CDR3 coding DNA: TGTGCCAGCAGCTCCCGGCCAGGGACAGGGCAAGAGACCCAGTACTTC. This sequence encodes CASSSRPGTGQETQYF.

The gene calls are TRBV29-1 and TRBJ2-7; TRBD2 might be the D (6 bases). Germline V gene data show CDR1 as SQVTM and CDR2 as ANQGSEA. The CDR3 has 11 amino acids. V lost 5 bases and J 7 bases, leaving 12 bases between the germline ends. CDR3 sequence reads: CSVRSAGEQYF. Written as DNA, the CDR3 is TGCAGCGTTAGATCGGCGGGGGAGCAGTACTTC.

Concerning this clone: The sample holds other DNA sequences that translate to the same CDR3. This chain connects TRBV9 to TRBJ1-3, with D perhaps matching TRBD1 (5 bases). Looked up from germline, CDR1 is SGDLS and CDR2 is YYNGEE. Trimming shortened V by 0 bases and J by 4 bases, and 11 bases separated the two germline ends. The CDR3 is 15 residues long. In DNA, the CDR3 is TGTGCCAGCAGCGTAGAATCCAGGGCGGGAAACACCATATATTTT. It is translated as CASSVESRAGNTIYF.

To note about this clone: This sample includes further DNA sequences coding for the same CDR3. For the CDR3, the DNA is TGTGCCAGCAGTTACGGTGGGAAGGCTAATGAAAAACTGTTTTTT. Protein sequence: CASSYGGKANEKLFF. J is TRBJ1-4 and V is TRBV6-5; D is unclear. This CDR3 comprises 15 residues. With 2 bases removed from V and 3 bases from J, the gap between germline ends came to 10 bases. Germline V gene sequence: CDR1 MNHEY, CDR2 SVGAGI.

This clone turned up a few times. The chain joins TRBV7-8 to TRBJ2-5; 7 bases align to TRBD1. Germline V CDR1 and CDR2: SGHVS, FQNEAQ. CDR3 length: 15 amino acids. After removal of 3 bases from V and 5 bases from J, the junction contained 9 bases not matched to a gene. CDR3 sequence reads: CASSFGGQASETQYF. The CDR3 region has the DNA TGTGCCAGCAGCTTTGGTGGACAGGCCTCGGAGACCCAGTACTTC. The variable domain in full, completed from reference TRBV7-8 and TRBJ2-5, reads GAGVSQSPRYKVAKRGQDVALRCDPISGHVSLFWYQQALGQGPEFLTYFQNEAQLDKSGLPSDRFFAERPEGSVSTLKIQRTQQEDSAVYLCASSFGGQASETQYFGPGTRLLVL.

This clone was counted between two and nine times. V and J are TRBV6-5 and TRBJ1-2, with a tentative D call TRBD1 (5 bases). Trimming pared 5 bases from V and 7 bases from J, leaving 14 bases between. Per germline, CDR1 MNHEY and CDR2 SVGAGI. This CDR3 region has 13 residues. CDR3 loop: CASSTQVRAGYTF. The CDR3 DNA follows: TGTGCCAGCAGTACACAGGTCCGGGCTGGCTACACCTTC.

In DNA, the CDR3 is TGTGCCAGCAGCTTAGGGGTAAACTTGGGTGTCCCTTACGAGCAGTACTTC. The encoded protein is CASSLGVNLGVPYEQYF. This chain connects TRBV7-6 to TRBJ2-7; D is unresolved. Trimming cost V 1 base and J 4 bases, with 20 bases left between them. Per germline, CDR1 SGHVS and CDR2 FNYEAQ. The CDR3 is made up of 17 amino acids.

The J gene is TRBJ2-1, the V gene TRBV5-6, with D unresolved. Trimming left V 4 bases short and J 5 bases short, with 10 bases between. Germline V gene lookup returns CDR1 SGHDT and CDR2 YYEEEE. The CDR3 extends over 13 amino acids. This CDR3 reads CASSPDEDNEQFF. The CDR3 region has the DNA TGTGCCAGCAGCCCGGACGAAGACAATGAGCAGTTCTTC.

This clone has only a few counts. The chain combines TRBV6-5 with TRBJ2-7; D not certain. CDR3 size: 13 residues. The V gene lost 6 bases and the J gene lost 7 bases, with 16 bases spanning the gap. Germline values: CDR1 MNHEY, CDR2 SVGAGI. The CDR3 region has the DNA TGTGCCAGCAGGGCAGACCCTAAACGGGAGCAGTACTTC. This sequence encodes CASRADPKREQYF.

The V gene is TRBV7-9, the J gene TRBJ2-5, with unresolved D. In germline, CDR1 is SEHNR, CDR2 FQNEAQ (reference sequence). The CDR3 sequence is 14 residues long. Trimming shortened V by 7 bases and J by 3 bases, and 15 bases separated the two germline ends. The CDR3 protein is CASTRALAEETQYF. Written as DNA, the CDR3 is TGTGCCAGCACCCGAGCTTTAGCCGAAGAGACCCAGTACTTC.

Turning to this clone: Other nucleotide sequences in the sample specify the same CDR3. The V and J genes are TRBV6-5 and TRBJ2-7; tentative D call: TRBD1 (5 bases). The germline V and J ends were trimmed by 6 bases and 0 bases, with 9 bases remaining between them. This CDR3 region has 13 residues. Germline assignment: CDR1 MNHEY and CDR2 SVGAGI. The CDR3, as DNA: TGTGCCAGCAGACGCGGACACTCCTACGAGCAGTACTTC. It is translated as CASRRGHSYEQYF.

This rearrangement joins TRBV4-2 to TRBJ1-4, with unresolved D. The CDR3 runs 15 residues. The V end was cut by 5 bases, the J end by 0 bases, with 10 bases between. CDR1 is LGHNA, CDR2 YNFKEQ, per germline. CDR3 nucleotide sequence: TGTGCCAGCAGCACTAGGTGGGCAACTAATGAAAAACTGTTTTTT. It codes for CASSTRWATNEKLFF.

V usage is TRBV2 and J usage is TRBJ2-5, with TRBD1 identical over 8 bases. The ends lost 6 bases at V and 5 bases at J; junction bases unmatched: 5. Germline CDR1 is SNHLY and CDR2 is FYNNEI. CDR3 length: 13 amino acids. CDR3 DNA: TGTGCCAGCAGGGGGACAGGCGGCGAGACCCAGTACTTC. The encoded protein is CASRGTGGETQYF. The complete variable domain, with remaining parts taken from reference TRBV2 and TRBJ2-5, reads EPEVTQTPSHQVTQMGQEVILRCVPISNHLYFYWYRQILGQKVEFLVSFYNNEISEKSEIFDDQFSVERPDGSNFTLKIRSTKLEDSAMYFCASRGTGGETQYFGPGTRLLVL.

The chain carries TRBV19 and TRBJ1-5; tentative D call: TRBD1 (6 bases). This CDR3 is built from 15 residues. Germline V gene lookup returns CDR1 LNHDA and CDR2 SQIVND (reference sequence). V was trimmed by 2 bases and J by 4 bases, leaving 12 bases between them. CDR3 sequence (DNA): TGTGCCAGTAGTATACAGGGGTTCTCAAATCAGCCCCAGCATTTT. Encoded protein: CASSIQGFSNQPQHF.

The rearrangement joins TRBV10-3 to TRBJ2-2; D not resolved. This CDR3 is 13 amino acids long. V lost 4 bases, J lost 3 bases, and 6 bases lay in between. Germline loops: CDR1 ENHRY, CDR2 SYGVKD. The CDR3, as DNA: TGTGCCATCAGTGGGACCCACACCGGGGAGCTGTTTTTT. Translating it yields CAISGTHTGELFF.